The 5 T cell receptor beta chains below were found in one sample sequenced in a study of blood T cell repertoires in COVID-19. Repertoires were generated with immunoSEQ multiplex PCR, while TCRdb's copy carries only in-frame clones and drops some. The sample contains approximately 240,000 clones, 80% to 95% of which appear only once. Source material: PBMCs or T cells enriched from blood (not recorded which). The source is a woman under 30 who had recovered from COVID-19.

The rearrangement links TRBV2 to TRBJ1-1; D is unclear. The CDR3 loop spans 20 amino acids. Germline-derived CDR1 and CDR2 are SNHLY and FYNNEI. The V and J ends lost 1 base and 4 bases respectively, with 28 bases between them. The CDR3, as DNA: TGTGCCAGCAGTGAAGGCGCGGGGAGCGAAGTGGAAATTAGAGGCACTGAAGCTTTCTTT. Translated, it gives CASSEGAGSEVEIRGTEAFF. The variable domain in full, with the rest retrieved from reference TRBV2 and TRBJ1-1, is EPEVTQTPSHQVTQMGQEVILRCVPISNHLYFYWYRQILGQKVEFLVSFYNNEISEKSEIFDDQFSVERPDGSNFTLKIRSTKLEDSAMYFCASSEGAGSEVEIRGTEAFFGQGTRLTVV.

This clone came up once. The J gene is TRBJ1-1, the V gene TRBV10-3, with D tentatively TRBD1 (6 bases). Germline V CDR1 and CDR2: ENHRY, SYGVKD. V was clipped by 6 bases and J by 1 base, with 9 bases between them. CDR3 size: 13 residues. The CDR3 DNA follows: TGTGCCATCAGCGGGACACAGAACACTGAAGCTTTCTTT. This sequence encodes CAISGTQNTEAFF.

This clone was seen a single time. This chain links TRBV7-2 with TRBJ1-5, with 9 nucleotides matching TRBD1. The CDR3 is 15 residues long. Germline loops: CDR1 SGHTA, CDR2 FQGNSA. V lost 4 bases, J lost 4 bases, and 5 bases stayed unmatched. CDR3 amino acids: CASSSTGGWNQPQHF. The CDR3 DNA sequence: TGTGCCAGCAGCTCGACAGGGGGATGGAATCAGCCCCAGCATTTT.

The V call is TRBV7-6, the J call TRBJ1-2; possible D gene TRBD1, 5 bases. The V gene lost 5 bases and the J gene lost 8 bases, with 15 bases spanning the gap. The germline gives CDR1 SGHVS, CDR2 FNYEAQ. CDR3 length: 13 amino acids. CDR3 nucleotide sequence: TGTGCCAGCAGCCCAGGCCTTCGGGGGGGCTACACCTTC. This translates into CASSPGLRGGYTF.

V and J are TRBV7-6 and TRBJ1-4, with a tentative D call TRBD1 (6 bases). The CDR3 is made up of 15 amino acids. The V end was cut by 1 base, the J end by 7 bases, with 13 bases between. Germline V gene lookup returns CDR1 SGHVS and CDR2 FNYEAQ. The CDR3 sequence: CASSLVGAGREKLFF. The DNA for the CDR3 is TGTGCCAGCAGCTTAGTGGGGGCCGGGCGTGAAAAACTGTTTTTT. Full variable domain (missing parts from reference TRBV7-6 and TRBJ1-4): GAGVSQSPRYKVTKRGQDVALRCDPISGHVSLYWYRQALGQGPEFLTYFNYEAQQDKSGLPNDRFSAERPEGSISTLTIQRTEQRDSAMYRCASSLVGAGREKLFFGSGTQLSVL.